This TCR beta chain was sequenced in a study of technical replicates of blood from a few donors. V dropped 0 bases and J dropped 0 bases, with 13 bases sitting between them. The CDR3 is 17 residues long. Germline CDR1 SGDLS, CDR2 YYNGEE. Only in-frame clones appear in the TCRdb table, and some are missing; sequencing was by immunoSEQ multiplex PCR. The data hold approximately 79,000 clones, with 80% to 95% observed a single time. The rearrangement links TRBV9 to TRBJ1-3; a weak D match, TRBD1 (6 bases). The sample was T cells isolated from PBMCs. The clonotype comes from a human donor in good health. CDR3 sequence: CASSVGGGQYSGNTIYF. The CDR3 DNA reads TGTGCCAGCAGCGTAGGAGGTGGACAGTACTCTGGAAACACCATATATTTT.